The clone carrying this T cell receptor beta chain showed up just a few times. The data originate from a study of control samples from healthy donors and cancer patients. Trimming left V 0 bases short and J 3 bases short, with 8 bases between. The germline V gene has CDR1 MNHEY and CDR2 SVGEGT. The CDR3 is 15 amino acids. Assay used: immunoSEQ multiplex PCR; TCRdb lists only in-frame clones, some missing. The sample lists 150,000 to 200,000 clones, around 91% occurring once. The V and J genes are TRBV6-2 or TRBV6-3 and TRBJ2-2; perhaps TRBD1 as D (5 bases). The clonotype comes from a woman in her thirties in good health. The specimen was blood. The CDR3 loop reads CASSYSGADTGELFF. CDR3 nucleotide sequence: TGTGCCAGCAGTTACTCAGGGGCGGACACCGGGGAGCTGTTTTTT.